The 30 T cell receptor beta chains listed next were all sequenced from one sample in a study of Graves' ophthalmopathy and Graves' hyperthyroidism. The TCR beta CDR3 regions underwent amplification from RNA transcripts. RT-PCR in the first round used HTBI primers; a second-round multiplex PCR followed. TCRdb processed the multiplex PCR reads anew with MiXCR; each CDR3 protein has one entry. The repertoire holds about 400,000 distinct CDR3 sequences, with around 19% as singletons. The sample taken for sequencing was peripheral blood. The receptors here all came from a woman aged 18-30 years with Graves' ophthalmopathy.

This clonotype was seen ten or more times. The V and J genes are TRBV12-3 or TRBV12-4 and TRBJ1-2; D remains unclear. Trimming left V 6 bases short and J 5 bases short, with 13 bases between. The CDR3 is made up of 13 amino acids. The CDR3, as DNA: TGTGCCAGCAGGGGAACAGAGACATATGGCTACACCTTC. Translation gives CASRGTETYGYTF.

This clonotype was seen many times. The chain links TRBV6-5 to TRBJ2-5, with a tentative D call TRBD2 (7 bases). CDR1 and CDR2 (germline): MNHEY, SVGAGI. The V and J ends lost 2 bases and 4 bases respectively, with 17 bases between them. This CDR3 region has 16 residues. In nucleotides, the CDR3 is TGTGCCAGCAGTTACGGAGAGGGAGGGGGTGTAGAGACCCAGTACTTC. Protein product: CASSYGEGGGVETQYF.

This chain's CDR3 is CASSEFPKSYEQYF. The CDR3 DNA reads as TGTGCCAGCAGTGAATTCCCGAAATCCTACGAGCAGTACTTC. The chain carries TRBV25-1 and TRBJ2-7; D not resolved. The V end lost 1 base, the J end lost 1 base, and 8 bases lay between the germline ends. The CDR3 consists of 14 residues. Per the germline V gene, CDR1 is MGHDK and CDR2 is SYGVNS.

This clonotype was seen at least ten times. The V call is TRBV6-4, the J call TRBJ2-2; 8 bases are shared with TRBD2. Germline trimming cut 0 bases from V and 7 bases from J; bases unmatched to any gene: 1. The V gene's germline CDR1 is MRHNA and CDR2 SNTAGT. There are 14 residues in the CDR3. The CDR3, as DNA: TGTGCCAGCAGTGACTCGGGGACTAGCGGGGAGCTGTTTTTT. As protein: CASSDSGTSGELFF.

This clonotype was detected many times. The chain carries TRBV2 and TRBJ2-7; perhaps TRBD2 as D (5 bases). In germline, CDR1 is SNHLY, CDR2 FYNNEI. With 4 bases removed from V and 6 bases from J, the gap between germline ends came to 19 bases. The CDR3 spans 15 residues. This CDR3 reads CASSVYEGEMGEQYF. The CDR3 DNA is TGTGCCAGCAGTGTTTATGAGGGCGAGATGGGCGAGCAGTACTTC.

The table lists this clonotype with many counts. The chain combines TRBV6-1 with TRBJ2-7; no clear D gene. V was pared by 0 bases and J by 3 bases, with 6 bases between. The germline gives CDR1 MNHNS, CDR2 SASEGT. The CDR3 length is 13 residues. The CDR3 region is CASSEALIYEQYF. In DNA, the CDR3 is TGTGCCAGCAGTGAAGCGCTAATCTACGAGCAGTACTTC.

This clonotype appeared many times. This chain joins TRBV15 and TRBJ2-5; tentatively, D is TRBD1 or TRBD2 (5 bases each). Per the germline V gene, CDR1 is LNHNV and CDR2 is YYDKDF (reference sequence). Trimming took off 0 bases at V and 4 bases at J, with 12 bases between the two ends. The CDR3 has 15 amino acids. CDR3 bases: TGTGCCACCAGCAGAGATATCGGGGCACGAGAGACCCAGTACTTC. The encoded protein is CATSRDIGARETQYF. The variable domain in full, with the rest retrieved from reference TRBV15 and TRBJ2-5, is DAMVIQNPRYQVTQFGKPVTLSCSQTLNHNVMYWYQQKSSQAPKLLFHYYDKDFNNEADTPDNFQSRRPNTSFCFLDIRSPGLGDTAMYLCATSRDIGARETQYFGPGTRLLVL.

The V and J genes are TRBV7-9 and TRBJ2-5; D remains unclear. V was shortened by 5 bases and J by 3 bases, with 19 bases between the two germline ends. The V gene's germline CDR1 is SEHNR and CDR2 FQNEAQ (reference sequence). The CDR3 contains 16 residues. The chain's CDR3 is CASSRIRAGDKETQYF. In nucleotides, the CDR3 is TGTGCCAGCAGCCGAATTCGGGCAGGAGATAAAGAGACCCAGTACTTC.

As for this clonotype: The DNA is left out, because the CDR3 cannot be placed on it with certainty; the CDR3 is given as TCRdb lists it. This sequence joins TRBV12-3 or TRBV12-4 and TRBJ1-1. The CDR3 totals 12 residues, both ends included. The CDR3 loop reads CASSAVGGGSFF.

This clonotype came up many times. V is TRBV19 and J is TRBJ1-5; D gene unclear. Per the germline V gene, CDR1 is LNHDA and CDR2 is SQIVND (reference sequence). The CDR3 covers 15 residues. V was shortened by 3 bases and J by 8 bases, with 17 bases between the two germline ends. Written as DNA, the CDR3 is TGTGCCAGTAGTATTGGGAACAGCCCAAGGGAGCCCCAGCATTTT. Translation: CASSIGNSPREPQHF.

This clonotype was seen at least ten times. This rearrangement joins TRBV5-1 to TRBJ1-1; possibly TRBD1 for D (6 bases). The CDR3 extends over 15 amino acids. Germline loops: CDR1 SGHRS, CDR2 YFSETQ. V was trimmed by 3 bases and J by 5 bases, leaving 17 bases between them. DNA of the CDR3: TGCGCCAGCAGCTCCGGGGGGGGCTCTTATACTGAAGCTTTCTTT. This encodes CASSSGGGSYTEAFF.

In its sample, this clonotype was seen many times. The V gene is TRBV5-1, the J gene TRBJ2-7; 9 nucleotides match TRBD1. The CDR3 covers 16 residues. J was trimmed by 3 bases and V by 0 bases; bases with no gene match: 7. Germline V gene lookup returns CDR1 SGHRS and CDR2 YFSETQ. The CDR3 is CASSLAPGQGNYEQYF. CDR3 bases: TGCGCCAGCAGCTTGGCCCCGGGACAGGGAAACTACGAGCAGTACTTC.

This clonotype was seen many times. V is TRBV19 and J is TRBJ1-1; no reliable D call. CDR3 length: 13 residues. Germline V gene sequence: CDR1 LNHDA, CDR2 SQIVND (reference sequence). The germline V and J ends were trimmed by 5 bases and 0 bases, with 7 bases remaining between them. The CDR3 DNA reads TGTGCCAGTAGTGTAGGGCTGAACACTGAAGCTTTCTTT. Amino acids: CASSVGLNTEAFF.

This clonotype came up many times. This chain joins TRBV12-3 or TRBV12-4 and TRBJ2-5; 12 nucleotides match TRBD1. The V segment lost 8 bases and the J segment 2 bases; nucleotides outside the gene matches: 6. The CDR3 extends over 15 amino acids. CDR3 sequence (DNA): TGTGCCAGCGGCGGGACAGGGGGCATTCAAGAGACCCAGTACTTC. This sequence encodes CASGGTGGIQETQYF.

This clonotype was observed many times. This sequence joins TRBV28 and TRBJ1-5; D remains ambiguous. V lost 6 bases to trimming and J lost 3 bases, with 6 bases between them. The CDR3 contains 12 residues. Germline V gives CDR1 MDHEN, CDR2 SYDVKM. CDR3 loop: CASSRDNQPQHF. The CDR3, as DNA: TGTGCCAGCAGCCGGGACAATCAGCCCCAGCATTTT. The complete variable domain, with remaining parts taken from reference TRBV28 and TRBJ1-5, reads DVKVTQSSRYLVKRTGEKVFLECVQDMDHENMFWYRQDPGLGLRLIYFSYDVKMKEKGDIPEGYSVSREKKERFSLILESASTNQTSMYLCASSRDNQPQHFGDGTRLSIL.

Ten or more counts support this clonotype. This sequence joins TRBV7-2 and TRBJ2-7; the match to TRBD1 covers 7 bases. The V gene end was trimmed by 4 bases and the J gene end by 5 bases; junction bases not matched to a gene: 11. Germline values: CDR1 SGHTA, CDR2 FQGNSA. This CDR3 spans 15 amino acids. The CDR3 loop is CASSSAGTVINEQYF. CDR3 DNA: TGTGCCAGCAGCTCCGCCGGGACAGTGATAAACGAGCAGTACTTC.

The sample holds many counts of this clonotype. The V and J genes are TRBV7-2 and TRBJ2-7, with 11 bases lining up with TRBD2. This CDR3 is built from 14 residues. V trimming: 5 bases; J trimming: 2 bases; junction bases outside the gene matches: 2. CDR1 and CDR2 from the germline V gene are SGHTA and FQGNSA. As DNA, the CDR3 is TGTGCCAGCAGCGCACTAGCGGGAGCCTACGAGCAGTACTTC. This encodes CASSALAGAYEQYF.

The chain has TRBV7-2 and TRBJ2-2; 11 positions match TRBD1. The junction had 4 bases not matched to a gene; V was cut back by 5 bases and J by 5 bases. Germline CDR1 SGHTA, CDR2 FQGNSA. There are 15 residues in the CDR3. In DNA form, the CDR3 reads TGTGCCAGCAGCCGGACAGGGGGCATGACCGGGGAGCTGTTTTTT. It translates to CASSRTGGMTGELFF. Full variable domain (rest looked up from reference TRBV7-2 and TRBJ2-2): GAGVSQSPSNKVTEKGKDVELRCDPISGHTALYWYRQSLGQGLEFLIYFQGNSAPDKSGLPSDRFSAERTGGSVSTLTIQRTQQEDSAVYLCASSRTGGMTGELFFGEGSRLTVL.

The rearrangement joins TRBV6-1 to TRBJ1-1; TRBD1 agrees at 7 bases. The germline CDR1 and CDR2 sequences are MNHNS and SASEGT. The CDR3 extends over 13 amino acids. V dropped 7 bases and J dropped 6; count of bases not matched to a gene: 8. The CDR3 DNA reads as TGTGCCAGCAAGGGGAGGGGGCACGCTGAAGCTTTCTTT. Residues: CASKGRGHAEAFF.

This clonotype was seen many times. The rearrangement links TRBV12-3 or TRBV12-4 to TRBJ1-5, with TRBD1 identical over 7 bases. The CDR3 runs to 15 residues. V shed 2 bases and J 7 bases; nucleotides not matched to a gene: 8. The CDR3 DNA follows: TGTGCCAGCAGTTTATACGGGCAGGGGGGCCAGCCCCAGCATTTT. This sequence encodes CASSLYGQGGQPQHF.

This clonotype showed up many times. The CDR3 nucleotides are TGTGCCATCAGTGAGTCGAACGGGGCTGGTGGGGCCAACGTCCTGACTTTC. It specifies CAISESNGAGGANVLTF. The chain links TRBV10-3 to TRBJ2-6, with D perhaps assigned TRBD1 or TRBD2 (5 bases each). The CDR3 is 17 amino acids. Germline loops: CDR1 ENHRY, CDR2 SYGVKD. V dropped 0 bases and J dropped 3 bases, with 12 bases sitting between them.

This clonotype was seen ten or more times. CDR3 amino acids: CASSLPQQGRGAEAFF. The CDR3 nucleotides read TGTGCCAGCAGCTTACCGCAACAGGGCCGGGGGGCTGAAGCTTTCTTT. The chain recombines TRBV7-2 with TRBJ1-1; perhaps TRBD1 as D (6 bases). This CDR3 is 16 amino acids long. Germline CDR1 SGHTA, CDR2 FQGNSA. Deletions cut 2 bases from V and 6 bases from J, with 19 bases between. The full variable domain, in which reference TRBV7-2 and TRBJ1-1 provide the parts outside the CDR3, is GAGVSQSPSNKVTEKGKDVELRCDPISGHTALYWYRQSLGQGLEFLIYFQGNSAPDKSGLPSDRFSAERTGGSVSTLTIQRTQQEDSAVYLCASSLPQQGRGAEAFFGQGTRLTVV.

This rearrangement joins TRBV29-1 to TRBJ2-7, with 10 nucleotides matching TRBD2. CDR1 is SQVTM and CDR2 is ANQGSEA in the germline V gene. With V trimmed by 4 bases and J by 3 bases, 15 bases remained unmatched. The CDR3 spans 17 residues. CDR3 nucleotide sequence: TGCAGCGTTGTGAGGAGAAAGCGGGAGGGCCTCCACTACGAGCAGTACTTC. It encodes CSVVRRKREGLHYEQYF.

Many counts were recorded for this clonotype. The V gene is TRBV19, the J gene TRBJ1-1; TRBD1 matches at 7 bases. The V and J ends lost 3 bases and 4 bases, in that order; junction bases with no gene match: 2. Germline V CDR1 and CDR2: LNHDA, SQIVND (reference sequence). The CDR3 is 13 residues long. The CDR3 is CASSMTGLTEAFF. The CDR3 DNA follows: TGTGCCAGTAGTATGACAGGGCTCACTGAAGCTTTCTTT.

This clonotype was counted many times. The gene calls are TRBV28 and TRBJ1-5; D remains ambiguous. V lost 5 bases, J lost 0 bases, and 17 bases lay in between. Germline loops: CDR1 MDHEN, CDR2 SYDVKM. The CDR3 spans 17 residues. The CDR3 is CASSLSAAALSNQPQHF. The CDR3 DNA is TGTGCCAGCAGTCTATCGGCCGCAGCCCTTAGCAATCAGCCCCAGCATTTT.

This clonotype was found many times. The rearrangement links TRBV4-3 to TRBJ2-4; D is unclear. The CDR3 length is 17 residues. Germline V lookup: CDR1 LGHNA, CDR2 YSLEER. V was cut by 1 base and J by 0 bases, with 13 bases left in between. The CDR3 nucleotides are TGCGCCAGCAGCCAAGTGGTTGGGGAACTAGCCAAAAACATTCAGTACTTC. As protein: CASSQVVGELAKNIQYF.

This clonotype was recorded at least ten times. The chain links TRBV12-3 or TRBV12-4 to TRBJ1-1; D uncertain. V was pared by 3 bases and J by 1 base, with 9 bases between. The CDR3 totals 14 residues. The CDR3 protein is CASSFGQANTEAFF. Written as DNA, the CDR3 is TGTGCCAGCAGTTTTGGGCAGGCGAACACTGAAGCTTTCTTT.

This clonotype showed up many times. The V gene is TRBV5-1, the J gene TRBJ2-7; 10 bases are shared with TRBD1. The CDR3 spans 18 residues. Looked up from germline, CDR1 is SGHRS and CDR2 is YFSETQ. The V and J ends lost 5 bases and 2 bases, in that order; junction bases with no gene match: 16. CDR3 DNA sequence: TGCGCCAGCAGTTTTACCGGGACAGGGGCGAGGTCCCCCTACGAGCAGTACTTC. This translates into CASSFTGTGARSPYEQYF.

In its sample, this clonotype was seen many times. This sequence joins TRBV20-1 and TRBJ1-1; D gene unclear. V gave up 0 bases and J gave up 4 bases, with 12 bases separating them. The CDR3 extends over 14 amino acids. Germline values: CDR1 DFQATT, CDR2 SNEGSKA (reference sequence). Written as DNA, the CDR3 is TGCAGTGCTAGAGATATCGTCCCGGGCACTGAAGCTTTCTTT. This codes for CSARDIVPGTEAFF.

The chain combines TRBV12-3 or TRBV12-4 with TRBJ1-2; 7 nucleotides align to TRBD1. The V and J ends lost 4 bases and 8 bases, in that order; junction bases with no gene match: 10. This CDR3 comprises 14 residues. The CDR3: CASSSSDRDGGYTF. CDR3 coding DNA: TGTGCCAGCAGTTCAAGCGACAGGGATGGGGGCTACACCTTC.